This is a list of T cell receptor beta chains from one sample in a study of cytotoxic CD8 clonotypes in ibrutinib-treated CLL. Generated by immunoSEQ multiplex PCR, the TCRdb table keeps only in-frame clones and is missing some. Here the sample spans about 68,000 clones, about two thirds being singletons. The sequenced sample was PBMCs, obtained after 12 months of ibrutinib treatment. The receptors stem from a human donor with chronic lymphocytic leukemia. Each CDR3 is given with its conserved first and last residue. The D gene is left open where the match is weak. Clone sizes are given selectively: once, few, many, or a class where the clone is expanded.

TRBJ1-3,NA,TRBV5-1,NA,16,CASSLAPGSSGNTIYF,TGCGCCAGCAGCTTGGCCCCCGGGTCCTCTGGAAACACCATATATTTT
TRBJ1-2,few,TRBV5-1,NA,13,CASSLDRGYGYTF,TGCGCCAGCAGCTTGGACAGAGGCTATGGCTACACCTTC
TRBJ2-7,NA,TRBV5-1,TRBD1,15,CASSPTGGSLYEQYF,TGCGCCAGCAGCCCAACAGGGGGCTCCCTCTACGAGCAGTACTTC
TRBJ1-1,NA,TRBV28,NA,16,CASSLQAGVVNTEAFF,TGTGCCAGCAGTTTGCAGGCAGGGGTAGTGAACACTGAAGCTTTCTTT
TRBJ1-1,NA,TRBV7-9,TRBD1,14,CASSLWTGDTEAFF,TGTGCCAGCAGCTTATGGACAGGCGACACTGAAGCTTTCTTT
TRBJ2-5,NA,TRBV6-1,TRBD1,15,CASSGLGQGVETQYF,TGTGCCAGCAGTGGGCTGGGGCAGGGGGTGGAGACCCAGTACTTC
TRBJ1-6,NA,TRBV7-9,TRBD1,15,CASSRLGQFNSPLHF,TGTGCCAGCAGCCGCCTGGGACAGTTCAATTCACCCCTCCACTTT
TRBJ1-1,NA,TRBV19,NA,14,CASSIVHGNTEAFF,TGTGCCAGTAGTATAGTACACGGGAACACTGAAGCTTTCTTT
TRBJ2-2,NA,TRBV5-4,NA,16,CASSLGQDRNTGELFF,TGTGCCAGCAGCTTGGGACAGGATAGAAACACCGGGGAGCTGTTTTTT
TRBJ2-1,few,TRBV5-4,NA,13,CASSLIEADEQFF,TGTGCCAGCAGCTTGATAGAAGCAGATGAGCAGTTCTTC
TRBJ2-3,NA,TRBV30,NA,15,CAWSLRVGGTDTQYF,TGTGCCTGGAGCCTCCGTGTGGGTGGGACAGATACGCAGTATTTT
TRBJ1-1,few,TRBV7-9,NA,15,CASSSPDRMNTEAFF,TGTGCCAGCAGCTCGCCCGACAGGATGAACACTGAAGCTTTCTTT
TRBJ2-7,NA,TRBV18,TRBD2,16,CASSPGGTSAAYEQYF,TGTGCCAGCTCACCAGGAGGGACTAGCGCCGCCTACGAGCAGTACTTC
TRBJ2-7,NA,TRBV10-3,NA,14,CASRRKGSHYEQYF,TGTGCCAGCCGGCGAAAGGGTTCCCACTACGAGCAGTACTTC
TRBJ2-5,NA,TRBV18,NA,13,CASSPTGRETQYF,TGTGCCAGCTCACCAACAGGGAGGGAGACCCAGTACTTC
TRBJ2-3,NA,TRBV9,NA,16,CASSQARTGVRDTQYF,TGTGCCAGCAGCCAGGCCAGGACGGGAGTCCGAGATACGCAGTATTTT
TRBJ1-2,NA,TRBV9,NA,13,CASSVSENRGYTF,TGTGCCAGCAGCGTATCCGAAAACCGGGGCTACACCTTC
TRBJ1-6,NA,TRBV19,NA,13,CASSIGTDSPLHF,TGTGCCAGTAGTATAGGGACAGATTCACCCCTCCACTTT
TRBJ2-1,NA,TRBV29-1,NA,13,CSVEGAGPYEQFF,TGCAGCGTTGAAGGGGCGGGACCATATGAGCAGTTCTTC
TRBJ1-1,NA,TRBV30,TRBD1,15,CAWSVPRTGSPEAFF,TGTGCCTGGAGTGTCCCGAGGACAGGGAGTCCTGAAGCTTTCTTT
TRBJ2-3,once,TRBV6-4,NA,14,CASSDSWGADTQYF,TGTGCCAGCAGTGACTCGTGGGGTGCAGATACGCAGTATTTT
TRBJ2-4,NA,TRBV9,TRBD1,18,CASSPQGQVTVAKNIQYF,TGTGCCAGCAGCCCACAAGGACAGGTTACCGTAGCCAAAAACATTCAGTACTTC
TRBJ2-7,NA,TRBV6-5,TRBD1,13,CASRRDRGYEQYF,TGTGCCAGCAGGCGGGACAGGGGCTACGAGCAGTACTTC
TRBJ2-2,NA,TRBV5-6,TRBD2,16,CASSGWGGTLAGELFF,TGTGCCAGCAGCGGGTGGGGAGGGACCCTCGCCGGGGAGCTGTTTTTT
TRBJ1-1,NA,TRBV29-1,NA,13,CSAPDPGSTEAFF,TGCAGCGCCCCGGACCCCGGAAGCACTGAAGCTTTCTTT
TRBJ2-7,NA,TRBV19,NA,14,CASSNRGSSYEQYF,TGTGCCAGTAGTAATCGGGGAAGCTCCTACGAGCAGTACTTC
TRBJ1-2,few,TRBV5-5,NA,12,CASTSRDYGYTF,TGTGCCAGCACAAGCCGGGACTATGGCTACACCTTC
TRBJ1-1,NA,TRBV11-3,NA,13,CASSLGLNTEAFF,TGTGCCAGCAGCTTAGGTCTGAACACTGAAGCTTTCTTT
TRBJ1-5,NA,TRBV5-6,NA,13,CASSLDRDQPQHF,TGTGCCAGCAGCTTGGACAGGGATCAGCCCCAGCATTTT
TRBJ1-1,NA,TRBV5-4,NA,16,CASSPKEGTSNTEAFF,TGTGCCAGCAGCCCAAAGGAGGGGACTTCCAACACTGAAGCTTTCTTT
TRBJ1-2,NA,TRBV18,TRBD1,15,CASSPSRGRDYGYTF,TGTGCCAGCTCACCAAGCAGGGGGCGAGACTATGGCTACACCTTC
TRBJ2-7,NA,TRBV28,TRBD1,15,CASSFSDRSTYEQYF,TGTGCCAGCAGTTTCTCGGACAGGTCAACCTACGAGCAGTACTTC
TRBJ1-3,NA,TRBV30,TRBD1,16,CAWSVRGGTGKNTIYF,TGTGCCTGGAGTGTACGTGGGGGGACAGGCAAGAACACCATATATTTT
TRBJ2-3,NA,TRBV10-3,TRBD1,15,CAISRDRGLTDTQYF,TGTGCCATCAGTCGAGACAGGGGTCTCACAGATACGCAGTATTTT
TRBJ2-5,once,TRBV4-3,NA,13,CASSQDAGETQYF,TGCGCCAGCAGCCAAGACGCAGGGGAGACCCAGTACTTC
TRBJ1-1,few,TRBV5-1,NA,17,CASSLFPQGGRNTEAFF,TGCGCCAGCAGCTTGTTCCCACAGGGAGGACGGAACACTGAAGCTTTCTTT
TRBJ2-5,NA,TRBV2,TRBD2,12,CASPGGGETQYF,TGTGCCAGCCCGGGGGGGGGTGAGACCCAGTACTTC
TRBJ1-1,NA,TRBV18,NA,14,CASSPTPVGAEAFF,TGTGCCAGCTCCCCAACCCCGGTCGGCGCTGAAGCTTTCTTT
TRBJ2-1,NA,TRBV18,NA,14,CASSTIGTLDEQFF,TGTGCCAGCTCAACAATCGGGACTTTAGATGAGCAGTTCTTC
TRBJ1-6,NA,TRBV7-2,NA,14,CASSLVHNNSPLHF,TGTGCCAGCAGCTTAGTTCATAATAATTCACCCCTCCACTTT
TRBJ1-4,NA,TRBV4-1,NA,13,CASSQTANEKLFF,TGCGCCAGCAGCCAAACAGCGAATGAAAAACTGTTTTTT
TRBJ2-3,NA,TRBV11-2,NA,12,CASSFSGGTQYF,TGTGCCAGCAGCTTTTCCGGGGGTACGCAGTATTTT
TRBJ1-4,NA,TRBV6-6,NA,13,CASNLRGGEKLFF,TGTGCCAGCAATCTCCGTGGAGGGGAAAAACTGTTTTTT
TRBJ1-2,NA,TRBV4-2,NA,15,CASSQDGGGFDGYTF,TGTGCCAGCAGCCAAGATGGGGGGGGCTTTGATGGCTACACCTTC
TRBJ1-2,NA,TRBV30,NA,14,CAWSGNGVLYGYTF,TGTGCCTGGAGTGGGAACGGGGTCCTCTATGGCTACACCTTC